The clone carrying this T cell receptor beta chain appeared many times. Its antigen remains unknown. This record belongs to a study of breast tumors, draining lymph nodes, adjacent tissues. Whole-study results and caveats: Tumor T cell lymph node origin was a supported hypothesis, not proven.

The lymph nodes were axillary draining lymph nodes from breast cancer patients. TCRdb redid the calling of the multiplex PCR reads with MiXCR, one entry per CDR3 protein. The table includes under 85,000 distinct CDR3 sequences, about 21% detected once. CDR1 is SGHAT and CDR2 is FQNNGV in the germline V gene. V lost 1 base, J lost 3 bases, and 6 bases lay in between. The CDR3 totals 13 residues. The TCR sequence derives from a female donor with breast cancer. Some clones in this sample may be carry-over from other donors' samples. This chain connects TRBV11-2 to TRBJ1-2; D is undetermined. The sequenced sample was axillary lymph node tissue. The CDR3 loop is CASSLVQDYGYTF. For the CDR3, the DNA is TGTGCCAGCAGCTTAGTTCAGGACTATGGCTACACCTTC.